The 14 T cell receptor beta chains in this list originate from one sample, sequenced in a study of identical twins. TCRdb processed the 5' RACE reads anew with MiXCR; each CDR3 protein has one entry. Counted here are just over 450,000 distinct CDR3 sequences, approximately 14% occurring once; the ten biggest clones make up roughly 0.5%. The same sample was also studied in work on yellow fever vaccine responses in identical twins.

Source material: CD4+ T cells sorted from blood. The receptors stem from a woman under 30 in good health.

The rearrangement joins TRBV5-6 to TRBJ2-3, with 9 bases aligning to TRBD1. Germline lookup yields CDR1 SGHDT and CDR2 YYEEEE. Trimming removed 4 bases from V and 7 bases from J; junction bases left unmatched: 7. The CDR3 covers 14 residues. The CDR3 sequence is CASSPQGASNTQYF. CDR3 nucleotides: TGTGCCAGCAGCCCACAGGGGGCTTCGAATACGCAGTATTTT.

The table lists this clonotype with a few counts. V usage is TRBV24-1 and J usage is TRBJ2-2; D not resolved. Trimming removed 0 bases at V and 0 bases at J, with 7 bases between. The CDR3 totals 16 residues. Per germline, CDR1 KGHDR and CDR2 SFDVKD. CDR3 nucleotide sequence: TGTGCCACCAGTGATTTGGGCGCCGCGAACACCGGGGAGCTGTTTTTT. Its protein product is CATSDLGAANTGELFF.

This clonotype turned up a few times. The chain combines TRBV20-1 with TRBJ2-4, with D tentatively TRBD2 (5 bases). Trimming shortened V by 6 bases and J by 7 bases, and 10 bases separated the two germline ends. Germline V gene sequence: CDR1 DFQATT, CDR2 SNEGSKA (reference sequence). This CDR3 region has 11 residues. Written as DNA, the CDR3 is TGCAGTGCCGGGATGATGAACATTCAGTACTTC. It encodes CSAGMMNIQYF.

This clonotype was counted between two and nine times. The V gene is TRBV13, the J gene TRBJ1-3; D remains unclear. Trimming removed 2 bases from V and 4 bases from J, with 9 bases in between. Per the germline V gene, CDR1 is PRHDT and CDR2 is FYEKMQ (reference sequence). The CDR3 consists of 14 residues. DNA of the CDR3: TGTGCCAGCAGCTTAAATGCCCGCGGAAACACCATATATTTT. Protein: CASSLNARGNTIYF. The variable domain in full, with the rest retrieved from reference TRBV13 and TRBJ1-3, is AAGVIQSPRHLIKEKRETATLKCYPIPRHDTVYWYQQGPGQDPQFLISFYEKMQSDKGSIPDRFSAQQFSDYHSELNMSSLELGDSALYFCASSLNARGNTIYFGEGSWLTVV.

This clonotype appeared a few times. The chain combines TRBV5-5 with TRBJ2-7; D is unclear. Germline CDR1 is SGHKS and CDR2 is YYEKEE (reference sequence). Trimming pared 0 bases from V and 4 bases from J, leaving 11 bases between. This CDR3 is built from 14 residues. The CDR3 spells CASSLASFAYEQYF. As DNA, the CDR3 is TGTGCCAGCAGCTTGGCGAGTTTCGCTTACGAGCAGTACTTC.

The rearrangement joins TRBV3-1 to TRBJ2-1; D is unresolved. Germline V gene data show CDR1 as LGHDT and CDR2 as YNNKEL (reference sequence). V was trimmed by 5 bases and J by 4 bases, leaving 15 bases between them. The CDR3 is made up of 15 amino acids. CDR3 coding DNA: TGTGCCAGCAGCGCACCCCCGACTGGGTACAATGAGCAGTTCTTC. Amino acid sequence: CASSAPPTGYNEQFF.

This clonotype turned up a few times. This chain uses TRBV2 with TRBJ2-2; no clear D gene. The CDR3 has 13 residues. The V gene lost 2 bases and the J gene lost 6 bases, with 7 bases spanning the gap. CDR1 is SNHLY and CDR2 is FYNNEI in the germline V gene. The CDR3 here is CASSEWASGELFF. CDR3 DNA: TGTGCCAGCAGTGAATGGGCTTCCGGGGAGCTGTTTTTT.

This clonotype was found a few times. The chain links TRBV18 to TRBJ2-7; tentatively, D is TRBD1 (5 bases). This CDR3 contains 14 residues. V was pared by 3 bases and J by 0 bases, with 9 bases between. Germline loops: CDR1 KGHSH, CDR2 LQKENI. Here the CDR3 DNA reads TGTGCCAGCTCACCTCTTGACAGCTCCTACGAGCAGTACTTC. Translating gives CASSPLDSSYEQYF.

The rearrangement joins TRBV25-1 to TRBJ2-3, with D unresolved. The CDR3 loop spans 14 amino acids. Per the germline V gene, CDR1 is MGHDK and CDR2 is SYGVNS. Trimming stripped 3 bases from V and 2 bases from J, with 9 bases between. CDR3 bases: TGTGCCAGCAGTGAGGGCCAGCACACAGATACGCAGTATTTT. It yields the protein CASSEGQHTDTQYF.

This clonotype came up a few times. This chain links TRBV12-3 or TRBV12-4 with TRBJ2-3, with 8 nucleotides matching TRBD2. The CDR3 extends over 14 amino acids. The ends lost 7 bases at V and 2 bases at J; junction bases unmatched: 5. The CDR3 DNA reads as TGTGCCAGCAAGAGCGGGGGCGTCACAGATACGCAGTATTTT. Its translation: CASKSGGVTDTQYF.

J is TRBJ2-5 and V is TRBV6-5; perhaps D is TRBD1 or TRBD2 (5 bases each). V was trimmed by 0 bases and J by 5 bases, leaving 10 bases between them. This CDR3 has 14 residues. Germline-derived CDR1 and CDR2 are MNHEY and SVGAGI. In DNA form, the CDR3 reads TGTGCCAGCAGTTACTCGCTAGGGGACGAGACCCAGTACTTC. This sequence encodes CASSYSLGDETQYF.

There are many counts of this clonotype. This chain joins TRBV5-1 and TRBJ2-1, with D possibly being TRBD1 (5 bases). This CDR3 is built from 12 residues. Trimming removed 0 bases from V and 7 bases from J, with 5 bases in between. CDR1 and CDR2 (germline): SGHRS, YFSETQ. CDR3 in DNA: TGCGCCAGCAGCTTGGAGGGGAATGAGCAGTTCTTC. Protein: CASSLEGNEQFF.

The sample holds a few counts of this clonotype. The chain is built from TRBV20-1 and TRBJ2-3; D unclear. Germline V gene sequence: CDR1 DFQATT, CDR2 SNEGSKA (reference sequence). Trimming removed 5 bases from V and 4 bases from J, with 7 bases in between. The CDR3 length is 11 residues. CDR3 nucleotide sequence: TGCAGTGCTGGAAGGCCAGATACGCAGTATTTT. Translation gives CSAGRPDTQYF.

This clonotype was seen more than once but under ten times. A read error may account for a junction end that differs from germline. Here the CDR3 DNA reads TGTGCCATCAGTGAGTCGAAGGCGGGGATCGCTGGCAATCAGCGCCAGCATTTT. This encodes CAISESKAGIAGNQRQHF. The chain recombines TRBV10-3 with TRBJ1-5, with unresolved D. The CDR3 length is 18 residues. Germline CDR1 reads ENHRY; CDR2 reads SYGVKD.